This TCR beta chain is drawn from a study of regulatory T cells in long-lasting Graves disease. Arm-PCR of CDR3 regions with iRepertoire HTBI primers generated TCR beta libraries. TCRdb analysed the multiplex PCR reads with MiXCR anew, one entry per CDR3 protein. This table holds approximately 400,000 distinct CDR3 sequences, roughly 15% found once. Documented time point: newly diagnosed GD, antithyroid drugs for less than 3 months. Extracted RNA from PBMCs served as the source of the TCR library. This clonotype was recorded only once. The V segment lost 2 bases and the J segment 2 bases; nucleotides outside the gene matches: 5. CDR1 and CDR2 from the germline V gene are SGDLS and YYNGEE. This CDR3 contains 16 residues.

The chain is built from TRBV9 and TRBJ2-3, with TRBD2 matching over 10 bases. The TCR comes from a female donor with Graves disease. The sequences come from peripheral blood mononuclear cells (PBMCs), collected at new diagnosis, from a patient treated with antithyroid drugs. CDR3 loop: CASSVNLAGATDTQYF. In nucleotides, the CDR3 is TGTGCCAGCAGCGTGAACCTAGCGGGGGCCACAGATACGCAGTATTTT.